This T cell receptor beta chain is drawn from a study of neurological immune-mediated disorders. Findings of the study overall: Phylogenetic grouping assigned the repertoires of 18 of 34 multiple sclerosis patients to one related-CDR3 cluster, which constitutes a possible signature.

This clonotype came up many times. Its cognate antigen is unknown. 5'RACE employing 10-nucleotide random UMIs yielded the cDNA. Over 170 million TCR-beta sequences from 15-18 subjects were obtained in each sequencing run. TCRdb re-analysed the 5' RACE reads in MiXCR, keeping a single row per CDR3 protein. In the table there are approximately 48,000 distinct CDR3 sequences, just over 3% of which are singletons. The length of the CDR3 is 15 residues. The germline V gene has CDR1 LNHNV and CDR2 YYDKDF (reference sequence). The V gene lost 1 base and the J gene lost 2 bases, with 12 bases spanning the gap.

Sample: PBMCs. This receptor was identified in a woman aged 45-65 years with multiple sclerosis. The chain recombines TRBV15 with TRBJ2-7; no clear D. In DNA, the CDR3 is TGTGCCACCAGCAGAGTGCCAGGAACGACCTACGAGCAGTACTTC. Translation gives CATSRVPGTTYEQYF.